Listed below are T cell receptor beta chains from one sample, sequenced in a study of OX40 agonist ivuxolimab in advanced cancers. TCRdb's table, derived via immunoSEQ multiplex PCR, lists solely in-frame clones and lacks some. The sample lists roughly 70,000 clones, around 90% occurring once. Here the sequenced sample was CD4+ or CD8+ T cells sorted from blood, taken in a trial of the OX40 agonist ivuxolimab. Receptors were obtained from an adult with an advanced solid tumor such as melanoma, head and neck, liver or kidney cancer. CDR3s include the opening cysteine and the closing phenylalanine or tryptophan.

v_call,j_call,cdr3_aa
TRBV11-2,TRBJ2-7,CASSSAATGQEQYF
TRBV7-3,TRBJ2-2,CASSLTGELFF
TRBV5-4,TRBJ2-5,CASSSKYQETQYF
TRBV7-2,TRBJ2-7,CASSPQGGSYEQYF
TRBV7-9,TRBJ2-3,CASSLVGLTDTQYF
TRBV7-2,TRBJ1-1,CASSSVSDTEAFF
TRBV7-2,TRBJ2-5,CASSSGASGYQETQYF
TRBV7-2,TRBJ2-3,CASSMGLAVDTQYF
TRBV5-1,TRBJ2-7,CASRFSSSYEQYF
TRBV10-1,TRBJ1-2,CASSETGGGGYTF
TRBV28,TRBJ1-3,CASSSPGTRGNTIYF
TRBV5-1,TRBJ2-7,CASSFTGTPYEQYF
TRBV6-6,TRBJ2-1,CASSLTGNEQFF
TRBV5-1,TRBJ1-1,CASRPTGMNTEAFF
TRBV19,TRBJ2-5,CASSAHKASGQETQYF
TRBV6-5,TRBJ2-7,CASRSPGVHEQYF
TRBV7-9,TRBJ2-7,CASSFSGSSSYEQYF
TRBV28,TRBJ1-6,CASQQGINSPLHF
TRBV5-1,TRBJ2-5,CASSLGVAGVLEQETQYF
TRBV6-4,TRBJ1-4,CASRGGGLNEKLFF
TRBV2,TRBJ2-5,CASSEAGAGGGETQYF
TRBV7-3,TRBJ2-7,CASSPLSGGLSYEQYF
TRBV28,TRBJ2-2,CASSFVKGSNTGELFF
TRBV6-6,TRBJ2-7,CASSYSGPQLSYEQYF
TRBV29-1,TRBJ1-2,CSVVRQDLNYGYTF
TRBV7-3,TRBJ1-1,CASSQGARTEAFF
TRBV6-5,TRBJ1-5,CASSGQGGGQPQHF
TRBV2,TRBJ1-6,CASSTGSSYNSPLHF
TRBV28,TRBJ2-3,CASSLRTGSGTQYF
TRBV19,TRBJ1-3,CASTIGQSSGNTIYF
TRBV7-6,TRBJ2-5,CASIGGSGETQYF
TRBV19,TRBJ2-3,CATSGYQSTDTQYF
TRBV11-1,TRBJ1-1,CASSLVGATEAFF
TRBV5-6,TRBJ1-4,CASSLGGGNNEKLFF
TRBV6-5,TRBJ1-2,CASSYSQQGIDGYTF
TRBV28,TRBJ2-3,CASSSIAGATTDTQYF
TRBV6-6,TRBJ2-2,CASSYLGPNTGELFF
TRBV18,TRBJ2-5,CASSPRAGNQETQYF
TRBV7-2,TRBJ1-2,CASSLNDRDYTF
TRBV6-1,TRBJ1-1,CASSVAPNTEAFF
TRBV7-2,TRBJ2-3,CASSSLGTDTQYF
TRBV25-1,TRBJ1-2,CASRDDGNYGYTF
TRBV10-2,TRBJ2-3,CASSESAVGTDTQYF
TRBV2,TRBJ1-5,CASSDDRNGQPQHF
TRBV18,TRBJ2-7,CASSPGRDEQYF
TRBV10-1,TRBJ1-1,CASSESPNTEAFF
TRBV19,TRBJ1-5,CASSKDLGLGNQPQHF
TRBV5-1,TRBJ1-6,CASSFSGQPKGSPLHF
TRBV19,TRBJ1-1,CASNPEGSTEAFF
TRBV4-1,TRBJ1-2,CASSQTGRDGYTF
TRBV2,TRBJ2-3,CASDSSTDTQYF
TRBV9,TRBJ1-3,CASSVERGLGGNTIYF
TRBV30,TRBJ1-1,CAWSKRMGDTEAFF
TRBV5-1,TRBJ2-2,CASSGSGTGGELFF
TRBV2,TRBJ2-1,CASKGQNNEQFF
TRBV28,TRBJ2-1,CASSRTGEVEQFF
TRBV28,TRBJ1-5,CASSSIGQPQHF
TRBV28,TRBJ2-3,CASSSPTTSTQYF
TRBV27,TRBJ2-1,CASSRTSVFGGEQFF
TRBV28,TRBJ1-2,CASTPGQALYGYTF